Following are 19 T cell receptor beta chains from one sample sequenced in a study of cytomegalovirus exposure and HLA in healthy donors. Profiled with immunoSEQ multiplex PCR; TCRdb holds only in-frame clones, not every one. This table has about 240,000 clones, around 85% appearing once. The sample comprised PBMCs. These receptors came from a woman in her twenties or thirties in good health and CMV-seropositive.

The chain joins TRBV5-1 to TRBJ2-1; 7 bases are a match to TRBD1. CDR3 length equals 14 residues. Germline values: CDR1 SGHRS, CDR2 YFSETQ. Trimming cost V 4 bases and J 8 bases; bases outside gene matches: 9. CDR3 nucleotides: TGCGCCAGCAGCCAGACAGGGAATTCCTATGAGCAGTTCTTC. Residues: CASSQTGNSYEQFF.

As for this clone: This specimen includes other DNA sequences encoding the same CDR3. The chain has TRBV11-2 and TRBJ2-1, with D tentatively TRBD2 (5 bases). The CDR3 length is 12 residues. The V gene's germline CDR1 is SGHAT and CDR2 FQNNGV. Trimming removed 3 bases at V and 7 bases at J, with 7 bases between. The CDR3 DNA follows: TGTGCCAGCAGCTTCGGCGGGAATGAGCAGTTCTTC. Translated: CASSFGGNEQFF.

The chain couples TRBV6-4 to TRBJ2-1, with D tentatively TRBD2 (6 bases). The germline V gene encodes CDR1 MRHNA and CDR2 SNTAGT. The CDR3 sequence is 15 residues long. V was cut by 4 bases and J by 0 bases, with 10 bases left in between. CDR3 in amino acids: CASSAGLGSYNEQFF. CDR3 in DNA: TGTGCCAGCAGTGCGGGACTTGGCTCCTACAATGAGCAGTTCTTC.

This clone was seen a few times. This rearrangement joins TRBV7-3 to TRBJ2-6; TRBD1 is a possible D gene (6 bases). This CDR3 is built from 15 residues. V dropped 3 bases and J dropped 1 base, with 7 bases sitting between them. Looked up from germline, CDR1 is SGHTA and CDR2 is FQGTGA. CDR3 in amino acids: CASSFQGSGANVLTF. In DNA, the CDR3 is TGTGCCAGCAGCTTCCAGGGGTCTGGGGCCAACGTCCTGACTTTC.

The CDR3 reads CASSYSIGGQPQHF. CDR3 sequence (DNA): TGTGCCAGCAGTTACTCGATAGGGGGTCAGCCCCAGCATTTT. J is TRBJ1-5 and V is TRBV6-5; a possible D gene is TRBD1 (6 bases). Per the germline V gene, CDR1 is MNHEY and CDR2 is SVGAGI. Trimming left V 0 bases short and J 6 bases short, with 9 bases between. The CDR3 extends over 14 amino acids.

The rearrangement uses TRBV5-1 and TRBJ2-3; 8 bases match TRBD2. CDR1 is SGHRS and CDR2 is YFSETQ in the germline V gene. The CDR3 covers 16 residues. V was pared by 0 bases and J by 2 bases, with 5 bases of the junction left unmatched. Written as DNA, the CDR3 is TGCGCCAGCAGCTTGGCCGGGGGGGGCTTCACAGATACGCAGTATTTT. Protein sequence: CASSLAGGGFTDTQYF. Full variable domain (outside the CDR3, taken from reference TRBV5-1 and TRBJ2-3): KAGVTQTPRYLIKTRGQQVTLSCSPISGHRSVSWYQQTPGQGLQFLFEYFSETQRNKGNFPGRFSGRQFSNSRSEMNVSTLELGDSALYLCASSLAGGGFTDTQYFGPGTRLTVL.

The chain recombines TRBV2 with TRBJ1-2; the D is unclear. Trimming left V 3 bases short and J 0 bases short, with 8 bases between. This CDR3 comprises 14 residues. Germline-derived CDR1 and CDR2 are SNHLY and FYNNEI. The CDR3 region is CASSDGLANYGYTF. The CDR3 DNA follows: TGTGCCAGCAGTGACGGTCTAGCTAACTATGGCTACACCTTC. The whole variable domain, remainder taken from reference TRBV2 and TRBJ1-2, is EPEVTQTPSHQVTQMGQEVILRCVPISNHLYFYWYRQILGQKVEFLVSFYNNEISEKSEIFDDQFSVERPDGSNFTLKIRSTKLEDSAMYFCASSDGLANYGYTFGSGTRLTVV.

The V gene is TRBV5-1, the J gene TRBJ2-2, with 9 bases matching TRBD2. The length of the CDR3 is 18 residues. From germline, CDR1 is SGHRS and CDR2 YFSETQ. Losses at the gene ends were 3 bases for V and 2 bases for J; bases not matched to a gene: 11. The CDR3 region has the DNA TGCGCCAGCAGCTGGGATCGTAGCGGGAGAGCCAACACCGGGGAGCTGTTTTTT. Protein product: CASSWDRSGRANTGELFF.

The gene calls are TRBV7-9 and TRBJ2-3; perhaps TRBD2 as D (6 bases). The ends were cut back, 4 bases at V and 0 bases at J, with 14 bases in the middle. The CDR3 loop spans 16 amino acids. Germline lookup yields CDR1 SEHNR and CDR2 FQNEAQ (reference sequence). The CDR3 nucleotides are TGTGCCAGCAGCTCCCATCTAGCGCCTAGCACAGATACGCAGTATTTT. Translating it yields CASSSHLAPSTDTQYF.

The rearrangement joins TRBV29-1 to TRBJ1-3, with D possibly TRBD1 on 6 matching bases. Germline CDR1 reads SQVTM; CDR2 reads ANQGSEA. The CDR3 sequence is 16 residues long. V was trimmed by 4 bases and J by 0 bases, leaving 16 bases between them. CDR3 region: CSVVSQGFGSGNTIYF. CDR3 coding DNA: TGCAGCGTTGTTTCGCAGGGGTTTGGCTCTGGAAACACCATATATTTT.

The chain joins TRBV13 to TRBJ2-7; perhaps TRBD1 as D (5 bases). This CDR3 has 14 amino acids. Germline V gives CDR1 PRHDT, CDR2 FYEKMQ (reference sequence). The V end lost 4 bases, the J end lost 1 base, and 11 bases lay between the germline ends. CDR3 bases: TGTGCCAGCAGCTCCAACAGGATTTCCTACGAGCAGTACTTC. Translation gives CASSSNRISYEQYF.

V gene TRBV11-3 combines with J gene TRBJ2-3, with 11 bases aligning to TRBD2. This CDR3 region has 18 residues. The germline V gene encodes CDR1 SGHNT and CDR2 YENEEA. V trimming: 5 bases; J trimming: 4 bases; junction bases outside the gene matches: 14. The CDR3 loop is CASSPRDSGRAPADTQYF. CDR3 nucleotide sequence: TGTGCCAGCAGCCCTAGGGATAGCGGGAGGGCTCCCGCAGATACGCAGTATTTT.

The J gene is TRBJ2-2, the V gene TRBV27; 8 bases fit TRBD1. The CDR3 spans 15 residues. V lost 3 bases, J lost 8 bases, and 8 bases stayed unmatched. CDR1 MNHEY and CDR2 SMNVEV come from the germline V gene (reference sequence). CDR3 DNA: TGTGCCAGCAGTTTGGACAGGGCCCTAGGTGGGGAGCTGTTTTTT. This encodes CASSLDRALGGELFF.

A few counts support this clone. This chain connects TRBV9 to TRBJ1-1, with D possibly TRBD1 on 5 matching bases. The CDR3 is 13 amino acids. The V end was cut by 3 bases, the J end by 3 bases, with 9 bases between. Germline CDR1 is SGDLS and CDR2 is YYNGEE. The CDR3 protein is CASSAEGDTEAFF. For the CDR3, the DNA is TGTGCCAGCAGCGCGGAAGGGGACACTGAAGCTTTCTTT.

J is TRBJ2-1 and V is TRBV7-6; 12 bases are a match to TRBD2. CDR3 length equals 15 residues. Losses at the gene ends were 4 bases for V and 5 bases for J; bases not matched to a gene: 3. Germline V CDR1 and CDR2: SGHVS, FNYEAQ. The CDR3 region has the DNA TGTGCCAGCAGCTCAAGACTAGCGGGAGACAATGAGCAGTTCTTC. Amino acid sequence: CASSSRLAGDNEQFF.

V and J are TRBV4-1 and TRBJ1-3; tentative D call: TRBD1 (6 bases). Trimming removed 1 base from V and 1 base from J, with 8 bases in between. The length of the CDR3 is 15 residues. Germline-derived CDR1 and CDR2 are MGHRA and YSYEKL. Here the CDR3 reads CASSQGGGSGNTIYF. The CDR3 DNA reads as TGCGCCAGCAGCCAAGGAGGGGGTTCTGGAAACACCATATATTTT.

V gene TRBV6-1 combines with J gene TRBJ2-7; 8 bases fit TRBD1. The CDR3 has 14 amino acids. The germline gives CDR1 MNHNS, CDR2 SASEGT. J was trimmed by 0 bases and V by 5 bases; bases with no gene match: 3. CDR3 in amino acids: CASSTGGNSYEQYF. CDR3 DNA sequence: TGTGCCAGCAGTACAGGGGGAAACTCCTACGAGCAGTACTTC.

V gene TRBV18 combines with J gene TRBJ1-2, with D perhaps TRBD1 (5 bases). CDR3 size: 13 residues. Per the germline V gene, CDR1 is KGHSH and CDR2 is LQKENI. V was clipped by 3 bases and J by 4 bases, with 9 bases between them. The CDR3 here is CASSPDSTYGYTF. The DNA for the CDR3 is TGTGCCAGCTCACCCGACAGTACCTATGGCTACACCTTC.

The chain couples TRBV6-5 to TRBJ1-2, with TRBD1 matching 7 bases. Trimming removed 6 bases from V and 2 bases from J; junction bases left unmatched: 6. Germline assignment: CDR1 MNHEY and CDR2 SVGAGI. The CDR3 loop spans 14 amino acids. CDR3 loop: CASRRTGQNYGYTF. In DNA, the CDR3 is TGTGCCAGCAGGCGCACGGGACAGAACTATGGCTACACCTTC.